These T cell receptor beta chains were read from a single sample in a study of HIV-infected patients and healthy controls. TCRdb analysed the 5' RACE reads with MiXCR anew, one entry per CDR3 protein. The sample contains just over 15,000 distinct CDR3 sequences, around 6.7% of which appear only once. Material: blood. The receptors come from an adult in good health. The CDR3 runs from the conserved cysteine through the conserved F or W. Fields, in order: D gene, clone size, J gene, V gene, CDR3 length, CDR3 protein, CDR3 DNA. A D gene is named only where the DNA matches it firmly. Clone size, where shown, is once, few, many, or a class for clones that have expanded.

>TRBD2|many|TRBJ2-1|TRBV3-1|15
CASSPVAGHYNEQFF
TGTGCCAGCAGTCCGGTAGCGGGGCACTACAATGAGCAGTTCTTC
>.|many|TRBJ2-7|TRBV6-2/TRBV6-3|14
CASSYWQGPYEQYF
TGTGCCAGCAGTTACTGGCAGGGACCCTACGAGCAGTACTTC
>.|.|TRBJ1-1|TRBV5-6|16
CASSWWDTGLRTEAFF
TGTGCCAGCAGCTGGTGGGACACGGGATTGAGGACTGAAGCTTTCTTT
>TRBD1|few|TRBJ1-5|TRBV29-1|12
CSAGQASQPQHF
TGCAGCGCCGGACAGGCTAGCCAGCCCCAGCATTTT
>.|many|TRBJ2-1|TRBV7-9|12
CASSPLSNEQFF
TGTGCCAGCAGCCCCTTAAGCAATGAGCAGTTCTTC
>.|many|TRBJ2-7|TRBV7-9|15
CASGSGRAVTYEQYF
TGTGCCAGCGGGTCCGGCCGGGCAGTAACCTACGAGCAGTACTTC
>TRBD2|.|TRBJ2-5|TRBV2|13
CAISGLASKTQYF
TGTGCCATCTCGGGACTAGCGTCCAAGACCCAGTACTTC
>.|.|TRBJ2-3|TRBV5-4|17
CASSFPLRVADTDTQYF
TGTGCCAGCAGCTTCCCCCTCCGGGTAGCTGACACAGATACGCAGTATTTT
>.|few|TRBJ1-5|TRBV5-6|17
CASSLRGGGISNQPQHF
TGTGCCAGCAGCTTGAGGGGGGGGGGGATCAGCAATCAGCCCCAGCATTTT
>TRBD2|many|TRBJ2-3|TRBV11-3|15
CASSRAASGMVTQYF
TGTGCCAGCAGTCGGGCGGCTAGCGGGATGGTTACGCAGTATTTT
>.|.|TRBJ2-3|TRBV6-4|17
CASSPVFGTSNRYTQYF
TGTGCCAGCAGCCCAGTTTTCGGGACAAGCAACAGATATACGCAGTATTTT
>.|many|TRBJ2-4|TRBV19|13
CASSTGSENIQYF
TGTGCCAGTAGCACAGGATCGGAAAACATTCAGTACTTC
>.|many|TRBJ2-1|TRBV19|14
CASSRLGFLNEQFF
TGTGCCAGTAGTCGGCTGGGTTTCCTCAATGAGCAGTTCTTC
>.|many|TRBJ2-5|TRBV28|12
CASSYGGETQYF
TGTGCCAGCAGTTATGGAGGAGAGACCCAGTACTTC
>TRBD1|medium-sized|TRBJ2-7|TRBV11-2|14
CASSFGDSSYEQYF
TGTGCCAGCAGCTTTGGGGACAGCTCCTACGAGCAGTACTTC
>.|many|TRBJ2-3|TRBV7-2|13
CASSLGAADTQYF
TGTGCCAGCAGCTTAGGAGCTGCAGATACGCAGTATTTT
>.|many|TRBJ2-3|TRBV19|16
CASSMTLQIHTDTQYF
TGTGCCAGTAGTATGACGTTGCAGATACACACAGATACGCAGTATTTT
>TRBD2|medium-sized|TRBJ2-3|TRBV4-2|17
CASSQVGSSGGADTQYF
TGTGCCAGCAGCCAAGTTGGATCCAGCGGGGGAGCAGATACGCAGTATTTT
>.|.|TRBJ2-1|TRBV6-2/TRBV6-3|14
CATRGRVSYNEQFF
TGTGCCACCCGCGGCAGGGTCAGCTACAATGAGCAGTTCTTC
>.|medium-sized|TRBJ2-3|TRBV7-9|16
CASSSLSGASTDTQYF
TGTGCCAGCAGCTCACTTTCAGGAGCTAGCACAGATACGCAGTATTTT
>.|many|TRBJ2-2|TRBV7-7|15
CASSSGTAGTGELFF
TGTGCCAGCAGCTCGGGGACCGCGGGCACCGGGGAGCTGTTTTTT
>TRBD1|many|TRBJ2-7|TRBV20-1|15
CSAGSPGQGGNEQYF
TGCAGTGCTGGGTCACCGGGCCAAGGGGGCAACGAGCAGTACTTC
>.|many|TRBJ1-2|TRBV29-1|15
CSVEDQGRLGLGYTF
TGCAGCGTTGAAGATCAGGGCAGGTTAGGGTTGGGCTACACCTTC
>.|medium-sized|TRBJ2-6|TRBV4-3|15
CASSQEPSGANVLTF
TGCGCCAGCAGCCAAGAACCCTCTGGGGCCAACGTCCTGACTTTC
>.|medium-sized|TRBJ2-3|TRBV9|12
CASTDQADTQYF
TGTGCCAGCACGGACCAGGCAGATACGCAGTATTTT
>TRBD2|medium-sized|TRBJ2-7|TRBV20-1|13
CSARELAGGPKYF
TGCAGTGCTAGAGAACTAGCGGGAGGGCCTAAGTACTTC
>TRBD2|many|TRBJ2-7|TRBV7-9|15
CASSPSGTRTYEQYF
TGTGCCAGCAGCCCTAGCGGGACCCGGACCTACGAGCAGTACTTC
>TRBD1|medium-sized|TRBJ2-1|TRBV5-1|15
CASSLLGTGLDEQFF
TGCGCCAGCAGCTTGCTGGGGACAGGGCTGGATGAGCAGTTCTTC
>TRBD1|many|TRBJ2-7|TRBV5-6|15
CASSLWKRGPYEQYF
TGTGCCAGCAGCTTGTGGAAAAGGGGGCCCTACGAGCAGTACTTC
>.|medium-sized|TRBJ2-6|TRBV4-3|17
CASSSNVAPAGANVLTF
TGCGCCAGCAGCTCGAATGTAGCCCCCGCTGGGGCCAACGTCCTGACTTTC
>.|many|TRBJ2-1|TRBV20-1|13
CSASGVEVYEQFF
TGCAGTGCTAGCGGAGTAGAGGTCTATGAGCAGTTCTTC
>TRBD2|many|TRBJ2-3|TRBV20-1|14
CSASPAGRTDTQYF
TGCAGTGCTAGTCCAGCGGGGCGCACAGATACGCAGTATTTT
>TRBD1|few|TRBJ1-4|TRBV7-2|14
CASSRRTGDEKLFF
TGTGCCAGCAGCCGTCGGACAGGCGATGAAAAACTGTTTTTT
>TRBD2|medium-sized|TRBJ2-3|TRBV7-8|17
CASSPGTTSGAGDTQYF
TGTGCCAGCAGCCCCGGAACTACTAGCGGGGCAGGAGATACGCAGTATTTT
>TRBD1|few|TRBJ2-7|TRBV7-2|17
CASRNRPGQKGTYEQYF
TGTGCCAGCAGAAATCGCCCGGGACAGAAGGGCACCTACGAGCAGTACTTC
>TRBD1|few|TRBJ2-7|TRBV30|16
CAWSSWATGPVYEQYF
TGTGCCTGGAGTTCCTGGGCGACAGGGCCCGTCTACGAGCAGTACTTC
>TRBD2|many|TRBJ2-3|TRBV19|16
CASRNSLAGGTDTQYF
TGTGCCAGTAGAAATTCACTAGCGGGGGGCACAGATACGCAGTATTTT
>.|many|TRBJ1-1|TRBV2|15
CASSEGGTGNTEAFF
TGTGCCAGCAGTGAAGGAGGGACTGGGAACACTGAAGCTTTCTTT
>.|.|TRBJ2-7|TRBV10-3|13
CAIRGISSYEQYF
TGTGCCATCCGAGGGATTAGCTCCTACGAGCAGTACTTC
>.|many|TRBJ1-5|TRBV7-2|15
CASSATGHPNQPQHF
TGTGCCAGCAGCGCCACGGGACACCCAAATCAGCCCCAGCATTTT
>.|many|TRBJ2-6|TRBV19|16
CASSIGQNSGANVLTF
TGTGCCAGTAGTATAGGCCAAAACTCTGGGGCCAACGTCCTGACTTTC
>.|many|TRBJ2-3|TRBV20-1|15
CSAGGLPTSTDTQYF
TGCAGTGCTGGCGGACTTCCCACTAGCACAGATACGCAGTATTTT
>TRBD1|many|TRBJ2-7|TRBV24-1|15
CATSDPGTAPYEQYF
TGTGCCACCAGTGACCCCGGGACAGCGCCCTACGAGCAGTACTTC
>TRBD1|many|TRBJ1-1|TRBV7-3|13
CASSPPGGTALAF
TGTGCCAGCAGCCCCCCGGGGGGGACAGCCCTCGCCTTT
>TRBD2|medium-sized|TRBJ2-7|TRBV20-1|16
CSATGSSGGGGYEQYF
TGCAGTGCCACCGGCTCTAGCGGTGGGGGGGGATACGAGCAGTACTTC
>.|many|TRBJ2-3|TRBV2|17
CASSEEGASGSTDTQYF
TGTGCCAGCAGTGAAGAGGGGGCTAGCGGGAGCACAGATACGCAGTATTTT
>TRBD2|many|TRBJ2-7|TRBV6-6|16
CASTSLGLDYRREQYF
TGTGCCAGCACCTCCCTCGGACTAGACTATCGTCGCGAGCAGTACTTC
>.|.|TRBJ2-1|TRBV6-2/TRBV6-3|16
CASSPLPGPSYNEQFF
TGTGCCAGCAGCCCTCTCCCGGGACCCTCCTACAATGAGCAGTTCTTC